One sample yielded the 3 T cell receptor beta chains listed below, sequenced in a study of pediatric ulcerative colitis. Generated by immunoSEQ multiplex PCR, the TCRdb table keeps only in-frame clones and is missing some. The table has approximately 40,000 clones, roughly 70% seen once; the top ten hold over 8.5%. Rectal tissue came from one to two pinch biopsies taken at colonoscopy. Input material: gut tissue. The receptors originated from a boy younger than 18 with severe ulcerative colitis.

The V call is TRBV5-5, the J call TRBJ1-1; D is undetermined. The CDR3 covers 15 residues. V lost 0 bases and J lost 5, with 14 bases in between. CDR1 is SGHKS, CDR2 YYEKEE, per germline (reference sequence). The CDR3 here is CASSLASGLLTEAFF. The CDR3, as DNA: TGTGCCAGCAGCTTGGCCTCGGGCCTTTTGACTGAAGCTTTCTTT.

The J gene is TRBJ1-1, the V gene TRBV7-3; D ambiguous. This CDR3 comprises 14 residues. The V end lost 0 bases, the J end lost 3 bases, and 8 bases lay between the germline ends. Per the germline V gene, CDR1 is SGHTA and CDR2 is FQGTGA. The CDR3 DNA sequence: TGTGCCAGCAGCTTAACTCCCAGAGACACTGAAGCTTTCTTT. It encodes CASSLTPRDTEAFF. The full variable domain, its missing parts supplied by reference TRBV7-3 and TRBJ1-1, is GAGVSQTPSNKVTEKGKYVELRCDPISGHTALYWYRQSLGQGPEFLIYFQGTGAADDSGLPNDRFFAVRPEGSVSTLKIQRTERGDSAVYLCASSLTPRDTEAFFGQGTRLTVV.

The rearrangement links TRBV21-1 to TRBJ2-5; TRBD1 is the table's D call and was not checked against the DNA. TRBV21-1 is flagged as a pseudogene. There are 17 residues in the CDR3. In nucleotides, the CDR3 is TGTGCCAGCAGCAAATCTCGAGTGACAGGGGTCCAAGAGACCCAGTACTTC. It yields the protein CASSKSRVTGVQETQYF.